This T cell receptor (beta chain) was obtained from a study of T cell responses to AZD1222 COVID-19 vaccine. Study-level results: Scientists sampled the repertoires only once the peak T cell response had passed. Spike-wide coverage was observed for vaccine-associated CD4 TCRs, with dominant responses at 160-218 and 743-854. The breadth and depth of Spike-specific TCRs increased once two AZD1222 doses had been given.

The germline CDR1 and CDR2 sequences are MNHEY and SVGAGI. This CDR3 has 13 amino acids. Trimming at V came to 6 bases and at J to 2 bases, leaving 4 bases not matched to a gene. Of note for this clone: Its matching antigen is unknown.

TCRdb keeps only in-frame clones here, not all; method: immunoSEQ multiplex PCR. The sample lists roughly 120,000 clones, 85% to 95% seen once, with 2.5% to 3% in the top ten. The clonotype originates from an adult in good health. The chain employs TRBV6-5 and TRBJ2-7; 7 positions match TRBD1. Sequencing was performed on peripheral blood, taken on day 0 of AZD1222 vaccination. CDR3 DNA: TGTGCCAGCAGGCCGGGGACAGCCTACGAGCAGTACTTC. Protein product: CASRPGTAYEQYF.